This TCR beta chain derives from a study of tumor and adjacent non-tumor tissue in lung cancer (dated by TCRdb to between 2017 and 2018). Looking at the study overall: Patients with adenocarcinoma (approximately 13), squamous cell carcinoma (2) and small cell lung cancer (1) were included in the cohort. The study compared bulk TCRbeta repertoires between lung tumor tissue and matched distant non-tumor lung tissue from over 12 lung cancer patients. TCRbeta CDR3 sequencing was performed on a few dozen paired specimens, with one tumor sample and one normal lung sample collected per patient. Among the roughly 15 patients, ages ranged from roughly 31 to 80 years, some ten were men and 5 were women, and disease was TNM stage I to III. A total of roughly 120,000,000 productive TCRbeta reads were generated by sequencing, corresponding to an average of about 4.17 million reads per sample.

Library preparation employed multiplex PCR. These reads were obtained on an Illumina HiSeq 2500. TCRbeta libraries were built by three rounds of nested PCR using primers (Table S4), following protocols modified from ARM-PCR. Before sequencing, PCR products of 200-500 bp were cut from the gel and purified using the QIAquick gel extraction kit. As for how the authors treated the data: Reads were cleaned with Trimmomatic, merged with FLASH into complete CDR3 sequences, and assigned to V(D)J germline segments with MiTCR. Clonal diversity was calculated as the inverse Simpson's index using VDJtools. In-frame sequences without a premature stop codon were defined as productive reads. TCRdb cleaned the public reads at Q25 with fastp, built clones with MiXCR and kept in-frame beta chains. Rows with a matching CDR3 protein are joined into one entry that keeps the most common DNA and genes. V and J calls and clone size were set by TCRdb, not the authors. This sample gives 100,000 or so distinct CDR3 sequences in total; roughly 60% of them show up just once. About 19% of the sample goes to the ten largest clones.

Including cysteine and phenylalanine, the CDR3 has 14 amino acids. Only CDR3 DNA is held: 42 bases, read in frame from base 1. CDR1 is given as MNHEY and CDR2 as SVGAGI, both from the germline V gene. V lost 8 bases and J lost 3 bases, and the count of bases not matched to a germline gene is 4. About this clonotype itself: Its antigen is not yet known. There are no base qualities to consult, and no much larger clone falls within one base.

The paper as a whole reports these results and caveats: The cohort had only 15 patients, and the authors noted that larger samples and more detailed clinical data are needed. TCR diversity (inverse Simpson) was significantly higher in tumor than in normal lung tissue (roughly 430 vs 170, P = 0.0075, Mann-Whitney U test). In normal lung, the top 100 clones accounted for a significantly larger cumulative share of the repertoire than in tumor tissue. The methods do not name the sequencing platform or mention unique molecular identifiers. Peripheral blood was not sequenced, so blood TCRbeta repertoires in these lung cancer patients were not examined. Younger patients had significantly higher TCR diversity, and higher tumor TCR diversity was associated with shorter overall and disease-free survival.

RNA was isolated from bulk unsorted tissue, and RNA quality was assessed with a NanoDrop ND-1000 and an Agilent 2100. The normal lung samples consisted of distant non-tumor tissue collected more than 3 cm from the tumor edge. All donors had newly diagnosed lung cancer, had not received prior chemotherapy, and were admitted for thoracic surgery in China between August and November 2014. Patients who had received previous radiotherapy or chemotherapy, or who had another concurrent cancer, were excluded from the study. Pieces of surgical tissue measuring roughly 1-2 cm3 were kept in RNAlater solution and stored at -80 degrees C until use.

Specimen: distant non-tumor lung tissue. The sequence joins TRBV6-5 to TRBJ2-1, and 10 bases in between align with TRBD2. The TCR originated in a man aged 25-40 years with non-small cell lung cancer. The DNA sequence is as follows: TGTGCCAGCGGATTAGCGGGAGGCTACAATGAGCAGTTCTTC. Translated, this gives CASGLAGGYNEQFF.